The 32 T cell receptor beta chains below were found in one sample sequenced in a study of tumor-infiltrating lymphocytes in primary liver carcinoma. Starting material of 450 to 550 ng total RNA yielded TCR beta cDNA via a constant-region primer. Amplification in three nested multiplex PCR rounds with slightly modified ARM-PCR gave rise to TCR beta libraries. The first two PCR rounds used TRBV1-TRBV30 primers with a Cbeta primer, roughly 10 cycles each. TCRdb used MiXCR to reprocess the multiplex PCR reads, holding one entry per CDR3 protein. The sample holds hundreds of thousands of distinct CDR3 sequences; more than 55% are singletons and the top ten take approximately 15%. Germline DNA was also extracted, and blood RNA was taken from unsorted whole blood. Sequenced sample: peripheral blood. The receptors originated from a woman under 40 with primary liver carcinoma and hepatitis B virus infection.

Here the CDR3 DNA reads TGTGCCTGGAGCCTCTTGGGATACGAGCAGTACTTC. Its protein is CAWSLLGYEQYF. The V call is TRBV30, the J call TRBJ2-7; D ambiguous. This CDR3 has 12 amino acids. CDR1 and CDR2 from the germline V gene are GTSNPN and SVGIG (reference sequence). V was pared by 3 bases and J by 4 bases, with 10 bases between. Variable domain in full (rest from reference TRBV30 and TRBJ2-7): SQTIHQWPATLVQPVGSPLSLECTVEGTSNPNLYWYRQAAGRGLQLLFYSVGIGQISSEVPQNLSASRPQDRQFILSSKKLLLSDSGFYLCAWSLLGYEQYFGPGTRLTVT.

This clonotype was counted between two and nine times. CDR3 residues: CAISAREGGNTEAFF. The CDR3 DNA is TGTGCCATCAGTGCGAGGGAAGGGGGCAACACTGAAGCTTTCTTT. The J gene is TRBJ1-1, the V gene TRBV10-3; 7 bases are a match to TRBD1. Germline V gene sequence: CDR1 ENHRY, CDR2 SYGVKD. This CDR3 has 15 residues. V lost 4 bases and J lost 2; bases outside the gene matches: 7.

Turning to this clonotype: This clone may be a read error of a much larger clone one base away. The J gene is TRBJ2-7, the V gene TRBV4-2; tentatively, D is TRBD1 or TRBD2 (5 bases each). CDR1 is LGHNA and CDR2 is YNFKEQ in the germline V gene. CDR3 length: 15 amino acids. This chain's CDR3 is CVSSQGIGNAYEQYF. CDR3 sequence (DNA): TGTGTCAGCAGCCAGGGAATCGGGAACGCTTACGAGCAGTACTTC.

V gene TRBV6-2 or TRBV6-3 combines with J gene TRBJ1-2; the D gene is possibly TRBD1 (5 bases). The CDR3 length is 16 residues. Per germline, CDR1 MNHEY and CDR2 SVGEGT. V was pared by 5 bases and J by 3 bases, with 19 bases between. The CDR3 region is CASSRRPKQDYYGYTF. Written as DNA, the CDR3 is TGTGCCAGCAGTCGCCGCCCAAAACAGGACTACTATGGCTACACCTTC.

On this clonotype itself: Since a much larger clone is just one base distant, this may be a read error. The V call is TRBV11-2, the J call TRBJ2-7; a weak D match, TRBD2 (5 bases). The ends were cut back, 6 bases at V and 6 bases at J, with 18 bases in the middle. CDR1 and CDR2 from the germline V gene are SGHAT and FQNNGV. The CDR3 has 14 amino acids. The CDR3 loop is CASRLIEGAVEQYF. The CDR3 coding sequence is TGTGCCAGCAGATTAATCGAGGGAGCTGTCGAGCAGTACTTC.

The V gene is TRBV7-9, the J gene TRBJ1-1; D gene ambiguous. CDR3 size: 14 residues. The V gene's germline CDR1 is SEHNR and CDR2 FQNEAQ (reference sequence). V was clipped by 4 bases and J by 1 base, with 10 bases between them. CDR3 loop: CASSWGGRNTEAFF. The CDR3, as DNA: TGTGCCAGCAGCTGGGGAGGGAGGAACACTGAAGCTTTCTTT.

This clonotype showed up many times. V usage is TRBV11-2 and J usage is TRBJ2-3, with 7 bases matching TRBD1. This CDR3 comprises 17 residues. CDR1 SGHAT and CDR2 FQNNGV come from the germline V gene. V lost 8 bases and J lost 1; bases outside the gene matches: 15. Written as DNA, the CDR3 is TGTGCCAGCGGGGACAGCGAGATCCCACCCCGCACAGATACGCAGTATTTT. Translating it yields CASGDSEIPPRTDTQYF.

This clonotype was observed a few times. Being one base from a much bigger clone, this may be a read error. The rearrangement links TRBV11-3 to TRBJ2-2; D possibly corresponds to TRBD2 (6 bases). The V gene lost 5 bases and the J gene lost 5 bases, with 15 bases spanning the gap. The germline V gene encodes CDR1 SGHNT and CDR2 YENEEA. The CDR3 length is 15 residues. The CDR3 DNA follows: TGTGCCAGCAGCCTAAGCGGGCTGCGGACCGGGGAGCTGTTTTTT. Translating gives CASSLSGLRTGELFF. Using reference TRBV11-3 and TRBJ2-2 for the parts outside the CDR3, the full variable domain is EAGVVQSPRYKIIEKKQPVAFWCNPISGHNTLYWYLQNLGQGPELLIRYENEEAVDDSQLPKDRFSAERLKGVDSTLKIQPAELGDSAVYLCASSLSGLRTGELFFGEGSRLTVL.

The chain uses TRBV29-1 and TRBJ1-1; the D gene is possibly TRBD1 (6 bases). This CDR3 has 12 amino acids. Germline V lookup: CDR1 SQVTM, CDR2 ANQGSEA. The CDR3 reads CSALGPRGEAFF. For the CDR3, the DNA is TGCAGTGCACTTGGACCCAGGGGTGAAGCTTTCTTT.

A note on this clonotype: This could be a read error, since a much larger clone is one nucleotide away. V and J are TRBV29-1 and TRBJ1-1; TRBD1 is a possible D gene (5 bases). The CDR3 extends over 14 amino acids. The germline gives CDR1 SQVTM, CDR2 ANQGSEA. The CDR3 nucleotides are TGCGGCGTTACAGGCCATGCAATGAACACTGAAGCTTTCTTT. This codes for CGVTGHAMNTEAFF.

This clonotype occurred a few times. The genes are TRBV25-1 and TRBJ2-6; weak D call: TRBD1 (5 bases). Germline V gives CDR1 MGHDK, CDR2 SYGVNS. This CDR3 has 18 residues. Deletions cut 3 bases from V and 0 bases from J, with 15 bases between. CDR3 bases: TGTGCCAGCAGTGAGAGGTTGGGGCAGGGCTCTGGGGCCAACGTCCTGACTTTC. Translating it yields CASSERLGQGSGANVLTF.

This clonotype has only one observation. At one end the junction does not follow the germline gene, possibly because of a read error. The chain joins TRBV13 to TRBJ1-1; D gene uncertain. Germline lookup yields CDR1 PRHDT and CDR2 FYEKMQ (reference sequence). This CDR3 region has 17 residues. CDR3 bases: TGTGCCAGCAGTTTAGGAGGGTCTGGTTTTGGTGGCACTGAAGCTTTCTTT. Protein sequence: CASSLGGSGFGGTEAFF. The variable domain in full, completed from reference TRBV13 and TRBJ1-1, reads AAGVIQSPRHLIKEKRETATLKCYPIPRHDTVYWYQQGPGQDPQFLISFYEKMQSDKGSIPDRFSAQQFSDYHSELNMSSLELGDSALYFCASSLGGSGFGGTEAFFGQGTRLTVV.

J is TRBJ2-1 and V is TRBV13; a possible D gene is TRBD1 (6 bases). V lost 3 bases, J lost 4 bases, and 16 bases lay in between. This CDR3 spans 16 amino acids. From germline, CDR1 is PRHDT and CDR2 FYEKMQ (reference sequence). CDR3 sequence (DNA): TGTGCCAGCAGCTTCTCCACGGGACAAGCTTACAATGAGCAGTTCTTC. Translated: CASSFSTGQAYNEQFF.

Notes on this clonotype: A much larger clonotype is one base distant, so this may be a read error. The J gene is TRBJ2-1, the V gene TRBV12-3 or TRBV12-4; 12 bases fit TRBD1. The CDR3 extends over 14 amino acids. The CDR3 DNA reads as TGTGCCAGCTATTCCGGGACAGGGGGCGTTGAGCGGTTCTTC. Translation: CASYSGTGGVERFF.

V is TRBV6-6 and J is TRBJ2-7; D gene uncertain. Per germline, CDR1 MNHNY and CDR2 SVGAGI (reference sequence). V lost 8 bases and J 4 bases, leaving 24 bases between the germline ends. CDR3 length equals 16 residues. Here the CDR3 reads CASGPDQTLFVYEQYF. CDR3 DNA: TGTGCCAGCGGCCCCGACCAGACATTGTTTGTATACGAGCAGTACTTC.

This clonotype was observed a handful of times. The chain joins TRBV12-3 or TRBV12-4 to TRBJ1-5; D call uncertain. Trimming took off 3 bases at V and 0 bases at J, with 9 bases between the two ends. The CDR3 has 15 residues. CDR3 residues: CASSFAGNSNQPQHF. CDR3 sequence (DNA): TGTGCCAGCAGTTTCGCCGGGAATAGCAATCAGCCCCAGCATTTT.

This chain connects TRBV30 to TRBJ2-1; no firm D call. Germline CDR1 GTSNPN, CDR2 SVGIG (reference sequence). Deletions cut 0 bases from V and 7 bases from J, with 7 bases between. The CDR3 is 12 amino acids. For the CDR3, the DNA is TGTGCCTGGAGTGTACAATGGAATGAGCAGTTCTTC. This encodes CAWSVQWNEQFF.

The sample holds one count of this clonotype. A much larger clonotype is one base distant, so this may be a read error. CDR3: CASRKTGEKSYKQYF. CDR3 DNA sequence: TGTGCCAGCAGGAAGACAGGGGAAAAATCCTACAAGCAGTACTTC. The chain carries TRBV12-3 or TRBV12-4 and TRBJ2-7; 8 bases agree with TRBD1. The CDR3 loop spans 15 amino acids.

The rearrangement links TRBV28 to TRBJ1-2; the D gene is possibly TRBD1 (6 bases). Germline lookup yields CDR1 MDHEN and CDR2 SYDVKM. There are 12 residues in the CDR3. Trimming removed 5 bases at V and 5 bases at J, with 9 bases between. The CDR3 region has the DNA TGTGCCAGCAGTCCAGGGGAGTATGGCTACACCTTC. Protein product: CASSPGEYGYTF.

In this sample, this clonotype turned up a few times. V gene TRBV7-9 combines with J gene TRBJ1-6; perhaps TRBD1 as D (5 bases). Trimming removed 5 bases from V and 11 bases from J, with 16 bases in between. This CDR3 comprises 14 residues. The germline V gene has CDR1 SEHNR and CDR2 FQNEAQ (reference sequence). CDR3 in DNA: TGTGCCAGCAGCCGGTCCGGGGGTGAGGCACCCCTCCACTTT. Protein product: CASSRSGGEAPLHF.

The V call is TRBV6-1, the J call TRBJ2-7, with D unresolved. Germline loops: CDR1 MNHNS, CDR2 SASEGT. The CDR3 has 13 residues. V shed 4 bases and J shed 6 bases, with 13 bases lying between them. The CDR3 coding sequence is TGTGCCAGCAGTGTTGTTGAGAGGCGCGAGCAGTACTTC. Translating it yields CASSVVERREQYF.

A word on this clonotype: Given a much more abundant clone one base away, this may be a read error. The chain uses TRBV29-1 and TRBJ1-1; no definite D call. The CDR3 runs to 11 residues. Germline values: CDR1 SQVTM, CDR2 ANQGSEA. V was shortened by 7 bases and J by 9 bases, with 15 bases between the two germline ends. The CDR3 sequence: CSGEGGRQAFF. The DNA of the CDR3 is TGCAGCGGGGAAGGCGGGCGTCAAGCTTTCTTT.

This clonotype was picked up many times. V and J are TRBV4-2 and TRBJ1-1, with D tentatively TRBD1 (5 bases). Germline CDR1 and CDR2: LGHNA and YNFKEQ. The CDR3 is made up of 12 amino acids. V dropped 5 bases and J dropped 5 bases, with 9 bases sitting between them. This CDR3 reads CASSSWTTEAFF. The CDR3 coding sequence is TGTGCCAGCAGCTCATGGACAACTGAAGCTTTCTTT.

This clonotype was counted between two and nine times. The chain carries TRBV14 and TRBJ2-3; no clear D. The germline V gene has CDR1 SGHDN and CDR2 FVKESK. The CDR3 totals 15 residues. The V end lost 0 bases, the J end lost 4 bases, and 11 bases lay between the germline ends. CDR3 DNA: TGTGCCAGCAGCCAAGAAGGGCCTAGTCCAGATACGCAGTATTTT. Amino acid sequence: CASSQEGPSPDTQYF.

To note about this clonotype: At one end, the junction sequence differs from germline, possibly due to a read error. The chain recombines TRBV29-1 with TRBJ2-5, with a possible D match to TRBD2 (6 bases). The germline gives CDR1 SQVTM, CDR2 ANQGSEA. There are 14 residues in the CDR3. CDR3 nucleotide sequence: TGCAACGTTCCTTTAGCGGTAGGAGTCGAGACCCAGTACTTC. It specifies CNVPLAVGVETQYF.

In the case of this clonotype: Given a much more abundant clone one base away, this may be a read error. The chain joins TRBV6-5 to TRBJ2-6, with D possibly TRBD2 on 6 matching bases. Germline V gives CDR1 MNHEY, CDR2 SVGAGI. The CDR3 runs to 14 residues. In DNA, the CDR3 is TGTGCCACTAGCGTCTACTCCGGGGCCAAGGTCCTGACTTTC. This codes for CATSVYSGAKVLTF.

Details on this clonotype: This clone may be a read error of a much larger clone one base away. This chain uses TRBV29-1 with TRBJ1-3; TRBD1 agrees at 11 bases. Germline lookup yields CDR1 SQVTM and CDR2 ANQGSEA. The V and J ends lost 0 bases and 5 bases, in that order; junction bases with no gene match: 3. This CDR3 contains 15 residues. The CDR3 region is CSVEDRTGGRNTIYF. For the CDR3, the DNA is TGCAGCGTTGAAGACCGGACAGGGGGCAGAAACACCATATATTTT.

This clonotype has a single count. This chain links TRBV25-1 with TRBJ2-7; 11 bases are shared with TRBD1. Germline CDR1 is MGHDK and CDR2 is SYGVNS. The CDR3 sequence is 15 residues long. Losses at the gene ends were 6 bases for V and 5 bases for J; bases not matched to a gene: 9. CDR3 sequence: CASSRPGQGVHEQYF. As DNA, the CDR3 is TGTGCCAGCAGCAGACCGGGACAGGGGGTCCACGAGCAGTACTTC.

There are many counts of this clonotype. The chain recombines TRBV28 with TRBJ2-7, with 8 bases that match TRBD2. CDR3 length: 15 residues. The V segment lost 6 bases and the J segment 4 bases; nucleotides outside the gene matches: 11. The germline CDR1 and CDR2 sequences are MDHEN and SYDVKM. Written as DNA, the CDR3 is TGTGCCAGCAGCCGGCGGGGTAGCGGGGCATACGAGCAGTACTTC. Translating it yields CASSRRGSGAYEQYF.

Turning to this clonotype: The germline gene is not matched at one end of the junction; a read error may be the cause. This sequence joins TRBV4-1 and TRBJ2-1; D is ambiguous. This CDR3 is built from 14 residues. Germline CDR1 reads MGHRA; CDR2 reads YSYEKL. The CDR3 bases are TGCGCCAGCAACCAAGACGGTCAGTACAATGAGCAGTTCTTC. Translated: CASNQDGQYNEQFF.

On this clonotype: A much more abundant neighbour one base away suggests this may be a read error. The chain carries TRBV29-1 and TRBJ1-3; 9 positions match TRBD1. This CDR3 spans 15 amino acids. Germline CDR1 and CDR2: SQVTM and ANQGSEA. CDR3 sequence: CNVEERTGEGNTIYF. The CDR3 nucleotides read TGCAACGTTGAAGAACGGACAGGGGAGGGAAACACCATATATTTT.

This clonotype has more than one count but fewer than ten. A much larger clone lies a single base off, so this may be a read error. The genes are TRBV12-3 or TRBV12-4 and TRBJ1-1; 10 bases agree with TRBD1. This CDR3 spans 13 amino acids. CDR3 loop: CVSSMGQGMTAFF. In DNA form, the CDR3 reads TGTGTCAGCAGCATGGGACAGGGGATGACGGCTTTCTTT.